Listed below are T cell receptor beta chains from one sample, sequenced in a study of control samples from healthy donors and cancer patients. Generated by immunoSEQ multiplex PCR, the TCRdb table keeps only in-frame clones and is missing some. The data show nearly 200,000 clones, approximately 91% seen once. The source material was blood. The source is a man aged 25 to 40 in good health. The CDR3 runs from the conserved cysteine through the conserved F or W. D genes are given only for firm matches. Size tells how often a clone was seen (once, few, many) or the class of an expanded clone, and some rows leave it out.

d_gene | j_gene | v_gene | abundance | CDR3nt | CDR3aa
NA | TRBJ2-2 | TRBV19 | once | TGTGCCAGTAGTATGGGGGGGGCCGACACCGGGGAGCTGTTTTTT | CASSMGGADTGELFF
NA | TRBJ2-1 | TRBV28 | NA | TGTGCCAGCAGTTTGGCCGCCGAGGCTAATAATGAGCAGTTCTTC | CASSLAAEANNEQFF
TRBD1 | TRBJ1-2 | TRBV4-1 | NA | TGCGCCAGCAGCCAAGATCCCCCAGGACAGGGGGCAGGTGGCTACACCTTC | CASSQDPPGQGAGGYTF
NA | TRBJ1-1 | TRBV19 | NA | TGTGCCAGTAACGTGGGCCCTGGGGGGCCGAACACTGAAGCTTTCTTT | CASNVGPGGPNTEAFF
NA | TRBJ2-7 | TRBV5-1 | NA | TGCGCCAGCAGCTTGTTGGCAGCTTCCTACGAGCAGTACTTC | CASSLLAASYEQYF
NA | TRBJ1-4 | TRBV4-2 | NA | TGTGCCAGCAGCCTTGCAGGAACGGGGGAAAAACTGTTTTTT | CASSLAGTGEKLFF
NA | TRBJ1-4 | TRBV6-5 | NA | TGTGCCAGCAAAAGAGAAAAACTGTTTTTT | CASKREKLFF
NA | TRBJ1-1 | TRBV13 | NA | TGTGCCAGCAGCTTAAGGGGTAACACTGAAGCTTTCTTT | CASSLRGNTEAFF
NA | TRBJ1-1 | TRBV30 | NA | TGTGCCTGGAGTGTGACAGACATGAACACTGAAGCTTTCTTT | CAWSVTDMNTEAFF
TRBD2 | TRBJ2-1 | TRBV18 | NA | TGTGCCAGCTCACCGGGCGGGAGCTCCTACAATGAGCAGTTCTTC | CASSPGGSSYNEQFF
TRBD1 | TRBJ1-5 | TRBV19 | NA | TGTGCCAGTAGAACAGACAGGGGGCAGAATCAGCCCCAGCATTTT | CASRTDRGQNQPQHF
TRBD2 | TRBJ2-7 | TRBV7-9 | few | TGTGCCAGCAGCCCCGGGGGGGCTTACGAGCAGTACTTC | CASSPGGAYEQYF
NA | TRBJ1-5 | TRBV5-1 | NA | TGCGCCAGCAGCTTGGAGGGATATAGCAATCAGCCCCAGCATTTT | CASSLEGYSNQPQHF
NA | TRBJ1-2 | TRBV13 | NA | TGTGCCAGCAGCCCAGGGGCGGGGGGCTATGGCTACACCTTC | CASSPGAGGYGYTF
NA | TRBJ1-5 | TRBV15 | NA | TGTGCCACCAGCAGAGATACCGGAGGGAGTCAGCCCCAGCATTTT | CATSRDTGGSQPQHF
NA | TRBJ1-5 | TRBV29-1 | NA | TGCAGCGTTGGGGGCCTCAATCAGCCCCAGCATTTT | CSVGGLNQPQHF
NA | TRBJ1-3 | TRBV7-8 | NA | TGTGCCAGCAGCATACAGGGATTGTCTGGAAACACCATATATTTT | CASSIQGLSGNTIYF
NA | TRBJ1-5 | TRBV27 | NA | TGTGCCAGCAGTTTATCGGCTGGATTGGGGAATAGCAATCAGCCCCAGCATTTT | CASSLSAGLGNSNQPQHF
TRBD2 | TRBJ2-1 | TRBV5-1 | few | TGCGCCAGCAGCTTGCAGGGGACTAGCGGGGCGGAACAGTTCTTC | CASSLQGTSGAEQFF
NA | TRBJ1-6 | TRBV5-4 | NA | TGTGCCAGCAGCATGGCAGGGTTGGAGGGATCACCCCTCCACTTT | CASSMAGLEGSPLHF
NA | TRBJ2-3 | TRBV10-1 | NA | TGCGCCAGCAGTGAGCTAGATACGCAGTATTTT | CASSELDTQYF
NA | TRBJ2-3 | TRBV15 | NA | TGTGCCACCAGCAGGAACCGAGGAACAGATACGCAGTATTTT | CATSRNRGTDTQYF
NA | TRBJ2-5 | TRBV11-3 | NA | TGTGCCAGCAGCCGGGACACCCAAGAGACCCAGTACTTC | CASSRDTQETQYF
NA | TRBJ2-7 | TRBV18 | NA | TGTGCCAGCTCACCTGGGGCGGTGGGTAGAACCTACGAGCAGTACTTC | CASSPGAVGRTYEQYF
NA | TRBJ1-1 | TRBV7-9 | NA | TGTGCCAGCAGCTTAGAGTCGGGGAACACTGAAGCTTTCTTT | CASSLESGNTEAFF
TRBD2 | TRBJ2-4 | TRBV13 | once | TGTGCCAGCAGCTTCTTAGCGGGGGGGACGGGGAACATTCAGTACTTC | CASSFLAGGTGNIQYF
NA | TRBJ2-2 | TRBV24-1 | NA | TGTGCCACCAGTGGGCAGAACACCGGGGAGCTGTTTTTT | CATSGQNTGELFF
NA | TRBJ2-2 | TRBV2 | NA | TGTGCCAGCGGCAGAGGGCCAAGAGGGGAGCTGTTTTTT | CASGRGPRGELFF
NA | TRBJ1-6 | TRBV27 | few | TGTGCCAGCATGGACAAGGGACGGGGTAATTCACCCCTCCACTTT | CASMDKGRGNSPLHF
NA | TRBJ1-1 | TRBV30 | once | TGTGCCTGGAGGAAGAAAATAACCTCGAACACTGAAGCTTTCTTT | CAWRKKITSNTEAFF
TRBD2 | TRBJ2-7 | TRBV10-3 | NA | TGTGCCATCAGTACTAGCGGGGGGCCCTACGAGCAGTACTTC | CAISTSGGPYEQYF
NA | TRBJ1-2 | TRBV25-1 | NA | TGTGCCAGCAGGAAGGACGGATCTTTCTATGGCTACACCTTC | CASRKDGSFYGYTF
TRBD2 | TRBJ2-1 | TRBV5-4 | NA | TGTGCCAGCAGCTCGCGACTAGCGGGGGTCATCAATGAGCAGTTCTTC | CASSSRLAGVINEQFF
NA | TRBJ2-5 | TRBV10-1 | NA | TGCGCCAGCAGTGAACGGGGGTTCCAAGAGACCCAGTACTTC | CASSERGFQETQYF
NA | TRBJ1-3 | TRBV9 | once | TGTGCCAGCAGCGTAGGTGGGGCTGGAAACACCATATATTTT | CASSVGGAGNTIYF
TRBD2 | TRBJ2-7 | TRBV3-1/TRBV3-2 | NA | TGTGCCAGCAGCCAAGGTCCTAGCGGGAGCTCCTACGAGCAGTACTTC | CASSQGPSGSSYEQYF
NA | TRBJ1-5 | TRBV3-1/TRBV3-2 | once | TGTGCCAGCAGCCAAGGTGGGGGCGGGATAAGCAATCAGCCCCAGCATTTT | CASSQGGGGISNQPQHF
NA | TRBJ1-1 | TRBV27 | NA | TGTGCCAGCAGTTCCCTGTCCGGGAACACTGAAGCTTTCTTT | CASSSLSGNTEAFF
NA | TRBJ1-1 | TRBV6-5 | NA | TGTGCCAGCAACCCCCAGGGGAACACTGAAGCTTTCTTT | CASNPQGNTEAFF
NA | TRBJ2-2 | TRBV19 | NA | TGTGCCAGTCAACCCAGGGGACACCCTTTCCCGAACACCGGGGAGCTGTTTTTT | CASQPRGHPFPNTGELFF
NA | TRBJ1-6 | TRBV6-1 | once | TGTGCCAGCAGTGAGGGGTGGATAATGACGCCCAGCTCCTATAATTCACCCCTCCACTTT | CASSEGWIMTPSSYNSPLHF
NA | TRBJ1-2 | TRBV24-1 | NA | TGTGCCACCAGTGATACTCAAGGGGTGGGAGGCTACACCTTC | CATSDTQGVGGYTF
TRBD2 | TRBJ2-2 | TRBV29-1 | NA | TGCAGCGTGGCAAGCGGGGCTGGGACCGGGGAGCTGTTTTTT | CSVASGAGTGELFF
NA | TRBJ1-3 | TRBV7-9 | NA | TGTGCCAGCAGCGTCGACCCCCGAAACACCATATATTTT | CASSVDPRNTIYF
NA | TRBJ1-5 | TRBV30 | NA | TGTGCCTGGAGCCGGGACACCCTAAATCAGCCCCAGCATTTT | CAWSRDTLNQPQHF
NA | TRBJ1-5 | TRBV27 | once | TGTGCCAGCAGAAAACCGGTTCTCAATCAGCCCCAGCATTTT | CASRKPVLNQPQHF
NA | TRBJ2-1 | TRBV14 | NA | TGTGCCAGCAGCCCCTTATCCTACAATGAGCAGTTCTTC | CASSPLSYNEQFF
TRBD1 | TRBJ1-2 | TRBV27 | NA | TGTGCCAGCAGTTTTGGGCAGGGGGCGTCCGGCTACACCTTC | CASSFGQGASGYTF
NA | TRBJ1-1 | TRBV30 | NA | TGTGCCTGGAGAAAATTTCAAAACACTGAAGCTTTCTTT | CAWRKFQNTEAFF
TRBD1 | TRBJ2-5 | TRBV19 | NA | TGTGCCAGTAGTGAGGACAGGGGGCTTGAGGGCAGAGAGACCCAGTACTTC | CASSEDRGLEGRETQYF
TRBD2 | TRBJ2-1 | TRBV15 | NA | TGTGCCACCAGCAGAGATTATACTAGCGGGGGGTACAATGAGCAGTTCTTC | CATSRDYTSGGYNEQFF
TRBD1 | TRBJ1-6 | TRBV11-3 | NA | TGTGCCCTACGGACAGGGGCCCCTAATTCACCCCTCCACTTT | CALRTGAPNSPLHF
TRBD1 | TRBJ2-2 | TRBV5-6 | NA | TGTGCCACCGTGCAATCGGACAGGGGATGGACCGGGGAGCTGTTTTTT | CATVQSDRGWTGELFF
NA | TRBJ1-5 | TRBV6-5 | few | TGTGCCAGCAGTAAGGCAGAAAATAGCAATCAGCCCCAGCATTTT | CASSKAENSNQPQHF
TRBD1 | TRBJ1-1 | TRBV18 | NA | TGTGCCAGCTCACCACCGGACAGGAGGTTCACTGAAGCTTTCTTT | CASSPPDRRFTEAFF
NA | TRBJ1-1 | TRBV19 | NA | TGTGCCAGTAGTGCTGGGACGAACACTGAAGCTTTCTTT | CASSAGTNTEAFF
NA | TRBJ2-1 | TRBV10-1 | once | TGCGCCAGCAGTCTCAGGGGGGATGAGCAGTTCTTC | CASSLRGDEQFF
TRBD1 | TRBJ1-2 | TRBV28 | NA | TGCGCCACGCGCCCCGGACAGGGGGCGGGAGGCTACACCTTC | CATRPGQGAGGYTF